Listed here are 27 T cell receptor beta chains from one sample, sequenced in a study of beta chain features in type 1 diabetes. Study-wide results and limits: Moderate but significant shortening of TCRB CDR3s was recorded in all four CD4+ subsets from Type 1 diabetes patients.

Since all of the isolated RNA was reverse transcribed, expressed TCRB transcripts were what got sequenced. The table came from immunoSEQ multiplex PCR; TCRdb's copy has only in-frame clones and leaves some out. This sample has hundreds of thousands of clones, with more than 13% found just once. Their recognized antigens are unknown. Sequencing input: naive CD4+ T cells from blood. These receptors were collected from a man between 18 and 35 years old with type 1 diabetes.

This clone was seen only a few times. The chain has TRBV28 and TRBJ2-1; D perhaps matches TRBD1 (6 bases). The CDR3 totals 17 residues. CDR1 is MDHEN, CDR2 SYDVKM, per germline. V was cut by 5 bases and J by 0 bases, with 17 bases left in between. The CDR3 DNA reads as TGTGCCAGCAGTAAAAACCTTGGGACACTCTCCTACAATGAGCAGTTCTTC. Translated, it gives CASSKNLGTLSYNEQFF.

This chain's CDR3 is CASIPGGAGQFFQETQYF. The DNA for the CDR3 is TGTGCCAGCATCCCTGGCGGTGCAGGACAGTTTTTTCAAGAGACCCAGTACTTC. This chain joins TRBV28 and TRBJ2-5; D perhaps matches TRBD1 (6 bases). Trimming removed 7 bases from V and 2 bases from J, with 26 bases in between. The germline V gene encodes CDR1 MDHEN and CDR2 SYDVKM. The CDR3 spans 18 residues.

V and J are TRBV5-1 and TRBJ1-5; D is unresolved. Trimming stripped 4 bases from V and 5 bases from J, with 10 bases between. Germline V gives CDR1 SGHRS, CDR2 YFSETQ. The CDR3 length is 13 residues. Written as DNA, the CDR3 is TGCGCCAGCAGCCCCAGGCCGGATCAGCCCCAGCATTTT. Protein sequence: CASSPRPDQPQHF.

This clone was observed a few times. This chain connects TRBV19 to TRBJ1-5; 7 nucleotides align to TRBD1. Germline V gene sequence: CDR1 LNHDA, CDR2 SQIVND (reference sequence). Unmatched junction bases numbered 7, after V lost 7 bases and J lost 7 bases. The CDR3 is 13 amino acids. In DNA form, the CDR3 reads TGTGCCAGTACTCGACAGGGTCAGCAGCCCCAGCATTTT. This encodes CASTRQGQQPQHF.

The J gene is TRBJ1-4, the V gene TRBV7-2; TRBD1 is a possible D gene (5 bases). The ends were cut back, 7 bases at V and 4 bases at J, with 13 bases in the middle. Germline V gives CDR1 SGHTA, CDR2 FQGNSA. This CDR3 contains 14 residues. CDR3 region: CASTLVGGNEKLFF. Written as DNA, the CDR3 is TGTGCCAGCACTCTCGTCGGGGGTAATGAAAAACTGTTTTTT.

This clone has a handful of counts. The rearrangement links TRBV30 to TRBJ1-5; maybe TRBD1 (5 bases). The V gene lost 0 bases and the J gene lost 7 bases, with 19 bases spanning the gap. This CDR3 spans 16 amino acids. Germline-derived CDR1 and CDR2 are GTSNPN and SVGIG (reference sequence). CDR3 in amino acids: CAWSVRQGYPPQPQHF. In DNA, the CDR3 is TGTGCCTGGAGTGTACGCCAGGGTTACCCCCCGCAGCCCCAGCATTTT. Together with reference TRBV30 and TRBJ1-5, the CDR3 gives the full variable domain: SQTIHQWPATLVQPVGSPLSLECTVEGTSNPNLYWYRQAAGRGLQLLFYSVGIGQISSEVPQNLSASRPQDRQFILSSKKLLLSDSGFYLCAWSVRQGYPPQPQHFGDGTRLSIL.

The gene calls are TRBV4-1 and TRBJ2-1, with 7 bases lining up with TRBD2. The CDR3 sequence is 18 residues long. Germline CDR1 reads MGHRA; CDR2 reads YSYEKL. Trimming cost V 4 bases and J 7 bases; bases outside gene matches: 19. Here the CDR3 reads CASSPKWNLAEIRNEQFF. CDR3 in DNA: TGCGCCAGCAGCCCAAAATGGAATCTAGCGGAAATTAGAAATGAGCAGTTCTTC.

This clone was seen a handful of times. The genes are TRBV28 and TRBJ2-3; 8 bases fit TRBD2. The CDR3 is made up of 15 amino acids. The ends lost 2 bases at V and 5 bases at J; junction bases unmatched: 6. CDR1 is MDHEN and CDR2 is SYDVKM in the germline V gene. The chain's CDR3 is CASSLHRGGLDTQYF. DNA for the CDR3: TGTGCCAGCAGTTTACACCGGGGGGGTCTAGATACGCAGTATTTT.

This clone was seen a handful of times. The rearrangement joins TRBV28 to TRBJ2-7; no reliable D call. V shed 5 bases and J shed 6 bases, with 11 bases lying between them. This CDR3 region has 12 residues. Germline V gene data show CDR1 as MDHEN and CDR2 as SYDVKM. The CDR3 region is CASSVSGSEQYF. CDR3 nucleotides: TGTGCCAGCAGTGTGTCAGGATCCGAGCAGTACTTC.

This clone was counted only a few times. The identical CDR3 is also encoded by other nucleotide sequences in the sample. The chain employs TRBV7-9 and TRBJ1-2; no clear D. Trimming left V 1 base short and J 8 bases short, with 5 bases between. The germline CDR1 and CDR2 sequences are SEHNR and FQNEAQ (reference sequence). This CDR3 is 11 amino acids long. CDR3 sequence reads: CASSLVGGYTF. The CDR3 DNA reads as TGTGCCAGCAGCTTAGTTGGAGGCTACACCTTC.

The chain links TRBV5-1 to TRBJ1-1; D remains unclear. From germline, CDR1 is SGHRS and CDR2 YFSETQ. Trimming removed 0 bases from V and 1 base from J, with 7 bases in between. The CDR3 sequence is 14 residues long. This chain's CDR3 is CASSLAVANTEAFF. In DNA form, the CDR3 reads TGCGCCAGCAGCTTGGCAGTGGCGAACACTGAAGCTTTCTTT.

V usage is TRBV27 and J usage is TRBJ1-2; D is undetermined. Between the trimmed V and J ends, which lost 5 bases and 4 bases, there was a span of 11 bases. The CDR3 totals 13 residues. CDR1 is MNHEY, CDR2 SMNVEV, per germline (reference sequence). CDR3 in DNA: TGTGCCAGCAGTCCCCTTGGTAGCTATGGCTACACCTTC. It is translated as CASSPLGSYGYTF.

The chain couples TRBV7-7 to TRBJ2-3; perhaps TRBD2 as D (5 bases). The CDR3 runs to 15 residues. In germline, CDR1 is SSHAT, CDR2 FNYEAQ (reference sequence). Trimming removed 5 bases from V and 0 bases from J, with 12 bases in between. The CDR3 is CASSQERTSTDTQYF. CDR3 bases: TGTGCCAGCAGCCAAGAGCGGACTAGCACAGATACGCAGTATTTT.

This clone has only a few counts. The chain uses TRBV6-5 and TRBJ2-7; unclear D gene. Trimming removed 3 bases at V and 0 bases at J, with 6 bases between. Germline V gene lookup returns CDR1 MNHEY and CDR2 SVGAGI. The CDR3 loop spans 13 amino acids. CDR3 region: CASSYQLSYEQYF. Here the CDR3 DNA reads TGTGCCAGCAGTTATCAGCTCTCCTACGAGCAGTACTTC.

Remarks on this clone: One end of the junction does not line up with germline, which may come from a read error. The rearrangement links TRBV7-7 to TRBJ1-3, with a tentative D call TRBD1 (5 bases). The CDR3 runs to 14 residues. Germline CDR1 is SSHAT and CDR2 is FNYEAQ (reference sequence). CDR3 region: CASSPGGGGNTIYF. CDR3 coding DNA: TGTGCTAGCAGCCCGGGGGGTGGTGGAAACACCATATATTTT.

This clone turned up a few times. The chain joins TRBV7-2 to TRBJ1-2, with D tentatively TRBD1 (5 bases). Germline CDR1 and CDR2: SGHTA and FQGNSA. The CDR3 has 12 residues. Trimming shortened V by 5 bases and J by 13 bases, and 17 bases separated the two germline ends. Written as DNA, the CDR3 is TGTGCCAGCAGCCAACCCGGCGGGGCAATCACCTTC. Translating gives CASSQPGGAITF.

V gene TRBV28 combines with J gene TRBJ2-2; no clear D gene. The germline V gene has CDR1 MDHEN and CDR2 SYDVKM. This CDR3 comprises 15 residues. With 3 bases removed from V and 2 bases from J, the gap between germline ends came to 10 bases. The CDR3 DNA sequence: TGTGCCAGCAGTTTTGCTGGGCTTAACACCGGGGAGCTGTTTTTT. Translating gives CASSFAGLNTGELFF.

The rearrangement links TRBV6-1 to TRBJ2-1; D may be TRBD2 (6 bases). The CDR3 has 16 amino acids. Germline loops: CDR1 MNHNS, CDR2 SASEGT. The V gene lost 1 base and the J gene lost 2 bases, with 12 bases spanning the gap. CDR3 in amino acids: CASSEVEGTAYNEQFF. The CDR3 DNA sequence: TGTGCCAGCAGTGAAGTGGAGGGGACGGCCTACAATGAGCAGTTCTTC.

This clone was picked up a small number of times. This chain joins TRBV29-1 and TRBJ1-5; possibly TRBD1 for D (5 bases). V lost 3 bases, J lost 5 bases, and 17 bases lay in between. The germline V gene encodes CDR1 SQVTM and CDR2 ANQGSEA. The CDR3 covers 15 residues. The chain's CDR3 is CSVDDGTEGHQPQHF. CDR3 sequence (DNA): TGCAGCGTTGACGATGGGACGGAGGGTCATCAGCCCCAGCATTTT.

The chain uses TRBV4-1 and TRBJ2-1; D call uncertain. CDR3 length: 13 residues. The germline CDR1 and CDR2 sequences are MGHRA and YSYEKL. V dropped 4 bases and J dropped 5 bases, with 9 bases sitting between them. CDR3 coding DNA: TGCGCCAGCAGCCCCGGGCCGAACAATGAGCAGTTCTTC. This encodes CASSPGPNNEQFF.

V is TRBV30 and J is TRBJ2-3; tentative D call: TRBD2 (6 bases). Looked up from germline, CDR1 is GTSNPN and CDR2 is SVGIG (reference sequence). Trimming cost V 3 bases and J 3 bases, with 13 bases left between them. This CDR3 has 14 amino acids. The DNA for the CDR3 is TGTGCCTGGAGCGCGGGGTCACATACAGATACGCAGTATTTT. Amino acid sequence: CAWSAGSHTDTQYF.

A few counts support this clone. The chain couples TRBV2 to TRBJ1-5; TRBD1 aligns across 8 bases. This CDR3 comprises 15 residues. The V segment lost 3 bases and the J segment 4 bases; nucleotides outside the gene matches: 5. CDR1 SNHLY and CDR2 FYNNEI come from the germline V gene. For the CDR3, the DNA is TGTGCCAGCAGTGATCGACAGGGGCTGAATCAGCCCCAGCATTTT. Translating gives CASSDRQGLNQPQHF.

J is TRBJ2-2 and V is TRBV5-1; D might be TRBD1 (5 bases). This CDR3 spans 17 amino acids. V was trimmed by 0 bases and J by 4 bases, leaving 16 bases between them. From germline, CDR1 is SGHRS and CDR2 YFSETQ. CDR3 loop: CASSLVLRGQGTGELFF. CDR3 nucleotides: TGCGCCAGCAGCTTGGTTCTTAGGGGCCAGGGCACCGGGGAGCTGTTTTTT.

This chain links TRBV7-2 with TRBJ1-3; D is unresolved. Between the trimmed V and J ends, which lost 7 bases and 0 bases, there was a span of 10 bases. CDR1 is SGHTA, CDR2 FQGNSA, per germline. This CDR3 spans 14 amino acids. CDR3 bases: TGTGCCAGCACCTTGGGGTACTCTGGAAACACCATATATTTT. Protein product: CASTLGYSGNTIYF.

V is TRBV29-1 and J is TRBJ1-1; D possibly corresponds to TRBD1 (6 bases). CDR1 is SQVTM and CDR2 is ANQGSEA in the germline V gene. V lost 4 bases and J lost 0, with 15 bases in between. The CDR3 runs 15 residues. The CDR3 region is CSVVVFDRMNTEAFF. In nucleotides, the CDR3 is TGCAGCGTTGTGGTTTTCGACAGGATGAACACTGAAGCTTTCTTT.

This clone was seen only a few times. This chain joins TRBV28 and TRBJ2-7; 8 positions match TRBD2. From germline, CDR1 is MDHEN and CDR2 SYDVKM. V lost 4 bases and J lost 5; bases outside the gene matches: 10. The CDR3 has 15 residues. The CDR3 DNA reads TGTGCCAGCAGTTCTCGGGGGGGGACCCTAAACGAGCAGTACTTC. Translated, it gives CASSSRGGTLNEQYF.

The V and J genes are TRBV28 and TRBJ1-2, with 8 bases lining up with TRBD1. Germline V gives CDR1 MDHEN, CDR2 SYDVKM. The CDR3 consists of 15 residues. V was clipped by 8 bases and J by 1 base; unmatched bases: 9. The CDR3 DNA reads as TGTGCCAGCGCCACCCCGGGACAGGTTAACTATGGCTACACCTTC. It yields the protein CASATPGQVNYGYTF.